These 16 T cell receptor beta chains came from one sample sequenced in a study of shared clonotypes between healthy human individuals. Data came from immunoSEQ multiplex PCR; TCRdb stores just in-frame clones and leaves some out. The data contain a few million clones, approximately 95% of them singletons. Sequenced: naive CD4+ T cells from PBMCs. Subset described: CD45RA+ positively selected. These receptors all come from a man between 18 and 35 years old in good health. Some clones in this sample may be carry-over from other donors' samples.

The chain is built from TRBV27 and TRBJ2-7; 8 positions agree with TRBD1. V was clipped by 8 bases and J by 0 bases; unmatched bases: 3. Per germline, CDR1 MNHEY and CDR2 SMNVEV (reference sequence). The CDR3 consists of 13 residues. CDR3 amino acids: CASWDRNSYEQYF. The DNA for the CDR3 is TGTGCCAGCTGGGACAGGAACTCCTACGAGCAGTACTTC.

The rearrangement joins TRBV18 to TRBJ2-5; D ambiguous. The end of the DNA aligns better with TRBJ2-7, so the J call may be wrong. The germline gives CDR1 KGHSH, CDR2 LQKENI. This CDR3 spans 14 amino acids. The CDR3 nucleotides read TGTGCCAGCTCACCCGCTGGCTCAACCTACGAGCAGTACTTC. Amino acid sequence: CASSPAGSTYEQYF.

CDR3 coding DNA: TGTGCCAGCAGCGTATTGGGCACCGGTGAGCAGTTCTTC. Residues: CASSVLGTGEQFF. The chain carries TRBV9 and TRBJ2-1; D unclear. Germline CDR1 is SGDLS and CDR2 is YYNGEE. The CDR3 is 13 residues long. V was clipped by 1 base and J by 9 bases, with 11 bases between them.

This clone is a singleton in its sample. The chain has TRBV5-6 and TRBJ2-1, with D perhaps being TRBD1 or TRBD2 (5 bases each). The CDR3 length is 14 residues. The V end lost 5 bases, the J end lost 6 bases, and 15 bases lay between the germline ends. From germline, CDR1 is SGHDT and CDR2 YYEEEE. The CDR3 nucleotides are TGTGCCAGCAGACAGGACTTCGCCTCCAATGAGCAGTTCTTC. This sequence encodes CASRQDFASNEQFF.

This sequence joins TRBV5-1 and TRBJ1-4; TRBD1 matches at 8 bases. The trim removed 5 bases at V and 8 bases at J, leaving 11 bases unmatched. Per the germline V gene, CDR1 is SGHRS and CDR2 is YFSETQ. The CDR3 consists of 15 residues. CDR3 nucleotide sequence: TGCGCCAGCAGGGAACGGACAGGGATAGGCGAAAAACTGTTTTTT. This codes for CASRERTGIGEKLFF.

The gene calls are TRBV5-1 and TRBJ2-3, with D perhaps TRBD1 or TRBD2 (5 bases each). The CDR3 sequence is 14 residues long. Trimming removed 3 bases at V and 4 bases at J, with 12 bases between. Germline V CDR1 and CDR2: SGHRS, YFSETQ. CDR3 region: CASSYARGPDTQYF. CDR3 DNA: TGCGCCAGCAGCTATGCCCGGGGCCCAGATACGCAGTATTTT.

With respect to this clone: In the same sample, other DNA sequences code for this CDR3. This chain connects TRBV6-1 to TRBJ1-2; D not certain. The length of the CDR3 is 11 residues. V was clipped by 4 bases and J by 0 bases, with 0 bases between them. CDR1 is MNHNS, CDR2 SASEGT, per germline. This chain's CDR3 is CASSANYGYTF. The CDR3 DNA is TGTGCCAGCAGTGCTAACTATGGCTACACCTTC.

V gene TRBV18 combines with J gene TRBJ2-7, with TRBD2 matching 8 bases. V dropped 3 bases and J dropped 5; count of bases not matched to a gene: 9. This CDR3 has 15 amino acids. CDR1 and CDR2 (germline): KGHSH, LQKENI. The CDR3 sequence: CASSPAEGSGNEQYF. In nucleotides, the CDR3 is TGTGCCAGCTCACCCGCGGAGGGTAGCGGGAACGAGCAGTACTTC.

The chain combines TRBV28 with TRBJ2-3, with D perhaps TRBD1 (5 bases). V gave up 2 bases and J gave up 0 bases, with 12 bases separating them. Germline V gene data show CDR1 as MDHEN and CDR2 as SYDVKM. The CDR3 has 16 amino acids. The CDR3 DNA is TGTGCCAGCAGTTTAAGGAGACAGTCTAGCACAGATACGCAGTATTTT. Translating gives CASSLRRQSSTDTQYF.

The chain is built from TRBV10-3 and TRBJ2-1, with 7 bases that match TRBD2. Germline trimming cut 0 bases from V and 1 base from J; bases unmatched to any gene: 6. The CDR3 contains 17 residues. Per the germline V gene, CDR1 is ENHRY and CDR2 is SYGVKD. CDR3 sequence reads: CAISESNSGRSYNEQFF. As DNA, the CDR3 is TGTGCCATCAGTGAGTCGAACTCCGGGAGGTCCTACAATGAGCAGTTCTTC.

This chain joins TRBV2 and TRBJ2-2; the D gene is possibly TRBD1 (5 bases). This CDR3 comprises 14 residues. The V and J ends lost 5 bases and 1 base respectively, with 8 bases between them. CDR1 is SNHLY and CDR2 is FYNNEI in the germline V gene. The CDR3 sequence: CASSRTLNTGELFF. The DNA of the CDR3 is TGTGCCAGCAGTCGGACATTGAACACCGGGGAGCTGTTTTTT.

V usage is TRBV7-5 and J usage is TRBJ1-1; the table's D call TRBD1 went unverified against the DNA. TRBV7-5 is designated a pseudogene. The CDR3 is made up of 22 amino acids. Here the CDR3 DNA reads TGTGCCAGAAGCTTATGGACAAACAAACCCCGGGACAGGGGGACTCGGAACACTGAAGCTTTCTTT. Translation: CARSLWTNKPRDRGTRNTEAFF.

This rearrangement joins TRBV11-2 to TRBJ2-7, with D perhaps matching TRBD1 or TRBD2 (7 bases each). CDR1 is SGHAT, CDR2 FQNNGV, per germline. This CDR3 is built from 15 residues. V was shortened by 5 bases and J by 6 bases, with 20 bases between the two germline ends. In DNA, the CDR3 is TGTGCCAGCAGCCCGGGGGGACAGCCGTCGGGCGAGCAGTACTTC. Amino acid sequence: CASSPGGQPSGEQYF. The full variable domain, its missing parts supplied by reference TRBV11-2 and TRBJ2-7, is EAGVAQSPRYKIIEKRQSVAFWCNPISGHATLYWYQQILGQGPKLLIQFQNNGVVDDSQLPKDRFSAERLKGVDSTLKIQPAKLEDSAVYLCASSPGGQPSGEQYFGPGTRLTVT.

This clone was seen a single time. The rearrangement uses TRBV19 and TRBJ2-4, with D possibly called TRBD1 or TRBD2 (5 bases each). The germline CDR1 and CDR2 sequences are LNHDA and SQIVND (reference sequence). Between the trimmed V and J ends, which lost 5 bases and 0 bases, there was a span of 32 bases. The CDR3 length is 22 residues. This CDR3 reads CASSSRSKGGRGERLAKNIQYF. CDR3 DNA: TGTGCCAGTAGTTCCCGATCTAAAGGCGGCCGAGGGGAGAGACTAGCCAAAAACATTCAGTACTTC.

The V call is TRBV6-6, the J call TRBJ2-7; D perhaps matches TRBD1 (6 bases). Germline V gene sequence: CDR1 MNHNY, CDR2 SVGAGI (reference sequence). The CDR3 is 13 amino acids. The V end lost 2 bases, the J end lost 4 bases, and 9 bases lay between the germline ends. CDR3 region: CASSYGTTYEQYF. The CDR3 DNA follows: TGTGCCAGCAGTTACGGGACAACATACGAGCAGTACTTC.

V is TRBV29-1 and J is TRBJ2-3; tentative D call: TRBD2 (5 bases). Germline loops: CDR1 SQVTM, CDR2 ANQGSEA. The CDR3 sequence is 13 residues long. V was clipped by 5 bases and J by 1 base, with 10 bases between them. The chain's CDR3 is CSVRRTGTDTQYF. The CDR3 DNA follows: TGCAGCGTTCGGAGGACGGGCACAGATACGCAGTATTTT.